These 10 T cell receptor beta chains were all obtained from the same sample, sequenced in a study of blood T cell repertoires in COVID-19. Data came from immunoSEQ multiplex PCR; TCRdb stores just in-frame clones and leaves some out. The sample shows roughly 440,000 clones, approximately 88% of them seen only once. Sequenced sample: peripheral blood. These receptors were collected from a woman in her fifties or sixties with COVID-19, enrolled during active disease.

The chain recombines TRBV5-6 with TRBJ2-3, with 14 bases aligning to TRBD2. V dropped 0 bases and J dropped 3; count of bases not matched to a gene: 6. The CDR3 contains 18 residues. CDR1 is SGHDT and CDR2 is YYEEEE in the germline V gene. CDR3 region: CASSLAKTSGGGTDTQYF. In nucleotides, the CDR3 is TGTGCCAGCAGCTTGGCGAAGACTAGCGGGGGGGGGACAGATACGCAGTATTTT.

The chain uses TRBV5-1 and TRBJ1-5, with a possible D match to TRBD1 (6 bases). This CDR3 has 14 amino acids. Deletions cut 1 base from V and 7 bases from J, with 12 bases between. CDR1 and CDR2 from the germline V gene are SGHRS and YFSETQ. The CDR3 protein is CASSLSAGAQPQHF. In DNA, the CDR3 is TGCGCCAGCAGCTTGTCCGCAGGGGCACAGCCCCAGCATTTT.

This chain connects TRBV18 to TRBJ1-1; D possibly corresponds to TRBD1 (5 bases). CDR1 and CDR2 (germline): KGHSH, LQKENI. The CDR3 length is 15 residues. Trimming removed 5 bases from V and 0 bases from J, with 13 bases in between. The CDR3 protein is CASSETGGVNTEAFF. CDR3 DNA sequence: TGTGCCAGCTCAGAGACCGGGGGGGTGAACACTGAAGCTTTCTTT.

The rearrangement links TRBV29-1 to TRBJ2-2; D remains ambiguous. Germline CDR1 reads SQVTM; CDR2 reads ANQGSEA. The CDR3 runs 12 residues. Trimming cost V 1 base and J 6 bases, with 6 bases left between them. CDR3 sequence (DNA): TGCAGCGTTGAAGGCCCGGCCGGGGAGCTGTTTTTT. Protein: CSVEGPAGELFF.

This clone came up a few times. V and J are TRBV12-5 and TRBJ1-1; D is unresolved. Deletions cut 0 bases from V and 7 bases from J, with 15 bases between. Per germline, CDR1 LGHNT and CDR2 FRNRAP. This CDR3 contains 15 residues. CDR3 in amino acids: CASGLVIRRINEAFF. In nucleotides, the CDR3 is TGTGCTAGTGGTTTGGTGATACGGCGGATTAATGAAGCTTTCTTT.

The chain links TRBV12-3 or TRBV12-4 to TRBJ1-2; perhaps TRBD1 as D (5 bases). V was trimmed by 3 bases and J by 12 bases, leaving 14 bases between them. The CDR3 consists of 12 residues. The chain's CDR3 is CASSFRPGGDTF. The CDR3 DNA reads TGTGCCAGCAGTTTCCGGCCCGGGGGGGACACCTTC.

CDR3 protein: CASSIMSRQGKGAFF. CDR3 nucleotide sequence: TGTGCCAGTAGTATAATGAGCAGACAGGGCAAGGGAGCTTTCTTT. V and J are TRBV19 and TRBJ1-1, with 7 bases identical to TRBD1. The CDR3 runs 15 residues. From germline, CDR1 is LNHDA and CDR2 SQIVND (reference sequence). V shed 2 bases, J shed 10 bases, and the junction held 13 bases outside the gene matches. The variable domain in full, completed from reference TRBV19 and TRBJ1-1, reads DGGITQSPKYLFRKEGQNVTLSCEQNLNHDAMYWYRQDPGQGLRLIYYSQIVNDFQKGDIAEGYSVSREKKESFPLTVTSAQKNPTAFYLCASSIMSRQGKGAFFGQGTRLTVV.

This sequence joins TRBV6-5 and TRBJ1-2; a weak D match, TRBD1 (6 bases). The CDR3 contains 14 residues. The V end lost 7 bases, the J end lost 6 bases, and 18 bases lay between the germline ends. Germline CDR1 and CDR2: MNHEY and SVGAGI. DNA of the CDR3: TGTGCCAGCACTTCGGGGGGCCGTTCGGATGGCTACACCTTC. Its translation: CASTSGGRSDGYTF.

The rearrangement joins TRBV11-2 to TRBJ2-2, with 8 bases identical to TRBD2. The CDR3 extends over 15 amino acids. With 4 bases clipped from V and 6 bases from J, the junction kept 7 bases outside the gene matches. CDR1 is SGHAT, CDR2 FQNNGV, per germline. This CDR3 is CASSWPGRGAGELFF. In nucleotides, the CDR3 is TGTGCCAGCAGCTGGCCCGGGCGGGGGGCCGGGGAGCTGTTTTTT. The full variable domain, its missing parts supplied by reference TRBV11-2 and TRBJ2-2, is EAGVAQSPRYKIIEKRQSVAFWCNPISGHATLYWYQQILGQGPKLLIQFQNNGVVDDSQLPKDRFSAERLKGVDSTLKIQPAKLEDSAVYLCASSWPGRGAGELFFGEGSRLTVL.

The V gene is TRBV5-6, the J gene TRBJ2-1; 12 nucleotides match TRBD2. The ends lost 0 bases at V and 7 bases at J; junction bases unmatched: 11. The CDR3 is 18 amino acids. Germline CDR1 SGHDT, CDR2 YYEEEE. DNA of the CDR3: TGTGCCAGCAGCTTGGAAGGTTCGGGACTAGCGGGCGTTAATGAGCAGTTCTTC. Protein sequence: CASSLEGSGLAGVNEQFF.